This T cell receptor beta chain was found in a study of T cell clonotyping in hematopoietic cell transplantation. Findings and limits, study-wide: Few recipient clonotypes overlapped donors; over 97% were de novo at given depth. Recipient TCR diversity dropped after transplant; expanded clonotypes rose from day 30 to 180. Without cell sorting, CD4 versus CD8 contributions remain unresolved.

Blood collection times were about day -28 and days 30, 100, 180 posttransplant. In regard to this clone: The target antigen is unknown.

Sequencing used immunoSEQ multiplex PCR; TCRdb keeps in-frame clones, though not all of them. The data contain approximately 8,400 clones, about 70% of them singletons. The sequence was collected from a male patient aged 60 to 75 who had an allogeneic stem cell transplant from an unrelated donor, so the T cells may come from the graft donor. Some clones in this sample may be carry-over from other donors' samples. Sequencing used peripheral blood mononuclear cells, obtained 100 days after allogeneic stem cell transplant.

As DNA, the CDR3 is TGTGCCAGCAGCCCCAGCAGGGCGGGAGCCGCTAGCTCTCAAGAGACCCAGTACTTC. It codes for CASSPSRAGAASSQETQYF. The J gene is TRBJ2-5, the V gene TRBV7-8, with 7 nucleotides matching TRBD2. The V gene end was trimmed by 5 bases and the J gene end by 2 bases; junction bases not matched to a gene: 20. The CDR3 sequence is 19 residues long. Germline CDR1 and CDR2: SGHVS and FQNEAQ. Full variable domain (remainder filled in from reference TRBV7-8 and TRBJ2-5): GAGVSQSPRYKVAKRGQDVALRCDPISGHVSLFWYQQALGQGPEFLTYFQNEAQLDKSGLPSDRFFAERPEGSVSTLKIQRTQQEDSAVYLCASSPSRAGAASSQETQYFGPGTRLLVL.